This T cell receptor (beta chain) stems from a study of blood T cell repertoires in COVID-19. Turning to the study itself: Donors in the United States, Italy and Spain gave samples during acute or convalescent COVID-19. PBMCs, B-cell-depleted T cells, or T cells provided the cDNA or gDNA that made up the material.

Original analysis: Estimation of nucleated cell counts relied on the amplification of reference gene primers. TCRdb's table, derived via immunoSEQ multiplex PCR, lists solely in-frame clones and lacks some. D and trimming were read from the DNA, whereas the V and J calls and clone size are those reported in that table. The sample consists of about 74,000 clones, about nine tenths of them appearing once. CDR3 length: 15 amino acids. From germline, CDR1 is LGHNA and CDR2 YNFKEQ. V trimming: 3 bases; J trimming: 0 bases; junction bases outside the gene matches: 1. This TCR was sampled from a woman aged 80 or over with acute or convalescent COVID-19. The chain carries TRBV4-2 and TRBJ1-2; 10 bases match TRBD1. Material: peripheral blood. CDR3 region: CASSQTGGANYGYTF. The CDR3 bases are TGTGCCAGCAGCCAGACAGGGGGCGCTAACTATGGCTACACCTTC.